This T cell receptor beta chain was captured by sequencing in a study of CD8 T cells in Susac syndrome (dated by TCRdb to the late 2010s). Notes on the research overall: Whether CD8+ T cell activation and differentiation in Susac syndrome was antigen driven was tested using repertoire sequencing.

RNA was extracted with the RNeasy kit and about 0.5 to 1 ug was reverse transcribed using random hexamers. The immunoSEQ multiplex PCR assay, which covers 54 Vbeta and 13 Jbeta segments, was used to amplify TCR beta CDR3 regions. To correct PCR amplification bias, a synthetic template baseline was used for both primer optimization and computational correction. Processing in the source paper ran as follows. Reads were annotated to V, D and J genes according to IMGT and were analyzed with immunoSEQ Analyzer, with only productive sequences retained. Clonality was computed as one minus Shannon entropy normalized by log2 of the number of productive unique sequences. For each patient and control, public and private clones were evaluated within the 100 most prevalent clones. Clones were defined as Susac-specific when absent from the healthy and MS cohorts, from 1052 published viral clones and from other ImmuneACCESS disease sequences. TCRdb reworked the public reads: Q25 trimming with fastp, MiXCR clone assembly, productive beta chains retained. Each entry merges the rows of one CDR3 protein and shows their most common DNA and genes. The V and J calls follow TCRdb's processing rather than the paper's. The table for this sample lists 250,000 or so distinct CDR3 sequences; around 93% of them were counted only once. 0.06% to 0.08% of the sample lies in the top ten.

In regard to this clonotype: The target of this receptor is not known. The record has no base qualities; no much larger clone is one base away.

Peripheral blood CD8+ and CD4+ T cells from healthy donors, Susac syndrome patients and multiple sclerosis patients were profiled using high-throughput TCR beta sequencing. The multiple sclerosis controls were treatment-naive patients who had stable or active relapsing-remitting disease and met the revised McDonald criteria. Bulk CD8+ and CD4+ T cells were purified by magnetic negative isolation, while CD8+ TEMRA cells were enriched using FACS. Blood was drawn into EDTA tubes, processed within 24 hours, and PBMCs were isolated by density gradient centrifugation. PBMCs intended for TCR sequencing were cryopreserved in liquid nitrogen and were subsequently thawed in a 37 degrees C water bath. The sorted or isolated CD4+, CD8+ and CD8+ TEMRA cells had a purity of 90% or higher. For this chain, trimming is 3 bases at the V end and 4 bases at the J end, and the number of junction bases without a gene match is 8. The CDR3 runs 15 residues from the cysteine to the phenylalanine. The sequence is cut down to CDR3 DNA, 45 bases in frame from base 1. Taken from the germline V gene, the CDR1 and CDR2 loops are MDHEN and SYDVKM.

Points the paper makes about the study in general: The study acknowledged that relatively few individuals were included in the TCR sequencing and HLA analysis.

The chain is assembled from TRBV28 and TRBJ1-2, and TRBD1 matches 7 of the central bases. The receptor comes from a human donor with multiple sclerosis. The sequenced material came from CD4+ T cells from PBMCs. The sequenced DNA is TGTGCCAGCAGTTTCCCGACAGGGCCCCGCTATGGCTACACCTTC. Its translation is CASSFPTGPRYGYTF.